This TCR beta chain was found in a study of regulatory T cells in long-lasting Graves disease. The TCR beta library used iRepertoire HTBI primers with Arm-PCR amplification of CDR3. MiXCR, applied by TCRdb to the multiplex PCR reads, yields one record per CDR3 protein. In the table there are over 650,000 distinct CDR3 sequences, about 30% of which are singletons. General study results and limits: Persistent disease showed a preference for TRBV28, TRBJ1-2 and TRBJ2-5.

Regarding time point: persistent/refractory GD, antithyroid drugs over 5 years with positive TRAb. PBMC-extracted RNA yielded the TCR library. EDTA tubes collected roughly 9 milliliters of peripheral blood. CDR3 length: 16 residues. CDR1 SSHAT and CDR2 FNYEAQ come from the germline V gene (reference sequence). V was pared by 2 bases and J by 0 bases, with 11 bases between. Of note for this clonotype: The antigen is not known.

Sequenced material: peripheral blood mononuclear cells (PBMCs), taken when the disease was refractory, from a patient treated with antithyroid drugs. The chain links TRBV7-7 to TRBJ2-4, with D hard to call. This clonotype originated in a female donor with Graves disease. DNA for the CDR3: TGTGCCAGCAGCTTATGGACGCCAATAGCCAAAAACATTCAGTACTTC. It yields the protein CASSLWTPIAKNIQYF.